This is a list of T cell receptor beta chains from one sample in a study of beta chain features in type 1 diabetes. Assay: immunoSEQ multiplex PCR; the TCRdb copy retains only in-frame clones and omits some. The table shows about 320,000 clones, with less than 15% occurring only once. What was sequenced was central memory CD4+ T cells from blood. Receptors were obtained from a man aged 30-40 years in good health. The CDR3 runs from the conserved cysteine through the conserved F or W. The D gene is left open where the match is weak. Expanded clones are given a class, and other clones once, few, many or no size at all.

V	J	size	D	DNA	CDR3
TRBV18	TRBJ2-3	many	-	TGTGCCAGCTCACCAATGGCAGATACGCAGTATTTT	CASSPMADTQYF
TRBV11-2	TRBJ2-7	few	-	TGTGCCAGCAGCATGGTGGGGTACGGCTACGAGCAGTACTTC	CASSMVGYGYEQYF
TRBV5-1	TRBJ1-6	few	TRBD1	TGCGCCAGCATGTGGGGACAGGGGGATTCACCCCTCCACTTT	CASMWGQGDSPLHF
TRBV6-6	TRBJ1-4	-	-	TGTGCCAGCAGTCCCCCGGGAAGCTATAATGAAAAACTGTTTTTT	CASSPPGSYNEKLFF
TRBV27	TRBJ2-3	few	-	TGTGCCAGCAGGCTAGGAGATACGCAGTATTTT	CASRLGDTQYF
TRBV11-2	TRBJ1-6	few	-	TGTGCCAGCAGCTTAGAACTCAACCAGAGGCTGTATAATTCACCCCTCCACTTT	CASSLELNQRLYNSPLHF
TRBV5-8	TRBJ1-4	-	-	TGTGCCAGCAGCTTCGGGCAGGGGCCGGGGTACGAAAAACTGTTTTTT	CASSFGQGPGYEKLFF
TRBV11-2	TRBJ2-4	-	-	TGTGCCAGCAGCTTAGGCCCCCCCCACATTCAGTACTTC	CASSLGPPHIQYF
TRBV27	TRBJ1-1	-	-	TGTGCCAGCAAAGGAAACCCAAGGAACACTGAAGCTTTCTTT	CASKGNPRNTEAFF
TRBV19	TRBJ2-2	-	-	TGTGCCAGTAAAGGCGACACATACACCGGGGAGCTGTTTTTT	CASKGDTYTGELFF
TRBV5-1	TRBJ2-5	few	TRBD2	TGCGCCAGCAGCTCGACCGGGACTACCCAAGAGACCCAGTACTTC	CASSSTGTTQETQYF
TRBV11-3	TRBJ2-2	-	-	TGTGCCAGCAGCCAGAGTAGGAGCGACACCGGGGAGCTGTTTTTT	CASSQSRSDTGELFF
TRBV5-8	TRBJ1-5	-	-	TGTGCCAGCAGCTACGTCCTGACAGCCCCGGGTCAGCCCCAGCATTTT	CASSYVLTAPGQPQHF
TRBV5-1	TRBJ2-5	few	-	TGCGCCAGCAGCCCGCTTTCCGGCGTAAAAGAGACCCAGTACTTC	CASSPLSGVKETQYF
TRBV6-6	TRBJ1-4	-	-	TGTGCCAGCAGTTACTCTAATGAAAAACTGTTTTTT	CASSYSNEKLFF
TRBV19	TRBJ2-1	-	-	TGTGCCAGTTCATACACAGGGTACAATGAGCAGTTCTTC	CASSYTGYNEQFF
TRBV18	TRBJ1-4	-	-	TGTGCCAGCTCACCCATGTCGTGGGAAAAACTGTTTTTT	CASSPMSWEKLFF
TRBV4-2	TRBJ2-2	few	-	TGTGCCAGCAGCCAAGAGGCCTCCCTGAACACCGGGGAGCTGTTTTTT	CASSQEASLNTGELFF
TRBV11-2	TRBJ2-3	many	-	TGTGCCAGCAGCTTAGAGCTCGGCACAGATACGCAGTATTTT	CASSLELGTDTQYF
TRBV5-4	TRBJ2-1	many	-	TGTGCCAGCAGCCCCCTGAAATTGGCCAATGAGCAGTTCTTC	CASSPLKLANEQFF
TRBV11-2	TRBJ1-6	-	-	TGTGCCAGCAGCTTATCGCCGCGTGGCGTGAATTCACCCCTCCACTTT	CASSLSPRGVNSPLHF
TRBV4-1	TRBJ1-2	-	-	TGCGCCAGCAGCCAAGTGAGGACAGTGGCGTCCGTGGGTGGCTACACCTTC	CASSQVRTVASVGGYTF
TRBV11-2	TRBJ1-2	-	-	TGTGCCAGCAGACCTGGCGGAAGGGGCTATGGCTACACCTTC	CASRPGGRGYGYTF
TRBV4-1	TRBJ2-5	few	-	TGCGCCAGCAGCCAGAATACTTATTTGACCCAGTACTTC	CASSQNTYLTQYF
TRBV14	TRBJ2-1	-	-	TGTGCCAGCAGCCAAGAGCGTAGTAGTGAGCAGTTCTTC	CASSQERSSEQFF
TRBV4-3	TRBJ2-1	few	-	TGCGCCAGCAGCCAAGATCTAGGCAATGAGCAGTTCTTC	CASSQDLGNEQFF
TRBV11-2	TRBJ1-2	few	-	TGTGCCAGCAGCCTGAGGGACGGACAAGGCTACACCTTC	CASSLRDGQGYTF
TRBV11-3	TRBJ2-7	-	-	TGTGCCAGCAGCTCGGGCTCCTACGAGCAGTACTTC	CASSSGSYEQYF
TRBV11-3	TRBJ2-5	-	-	TGTGCCAGCAGCTTAAGTGCGGGAGAGACCCAGTACTTC	CASSLSAGETQYF
TRBV11-2	TRBJ1-2	-	-	TGTGCCAGCAGCCCCGAGGGCCCCTGGGGCTACACCTTC	CASSPEGPWGYTF
TRBV27	TRBJ1-5	few	-	TGTGCCAGCGGGAGGTGGGGTAGCAATCAGCCCCAGCATTTT	CASGRWGSNQPQHF
TRBV5-6	TRBJ2-3	few	-	TGTGCCAGCAGCTTGGTCTCAGATACGCAGTATTTT	CASSLVSDTQYF
TRBV7-2	TRBJ1-2	few	-	TGTGCCAGCAGCTTAGCGGGACAATTCCATGGCTACACCTTC	CASSLAGQFHGYTF
TRBV5-1	TRBJ2-5	few	TRBD1	TGCGCCAGCAGCTCGGGGACAGGGAACCAAGAGACCCAGTACTTC	CASSSGTGNQETQYF
TRBV28	TRBJ2-1	-	-	TGTGCCAGCAGCCTACAGGGTGATGAGCAGTTCTTC	CASSLQGDEQFF
TRBV15	TRBJ1-5	-	TRBD1	TGTGCCACCAGCGGGGGAGGACAGGGCATTGGTCAGCCCCAGCATTTT	CATSGGGQGIGQPQHF
TRBV6-5	TRBJ2-3	once	-	TGTGCCAGCAGTTACGGGGCTAGAGGTGCGCAGTATTTT	CASSYGARGAQYF
TRBV11-3	TRBJ2-2	few	TRBD1	TGTGCCACCCAGGACAGGGGGCGGACCGGGGAGCTGTTTTTT	CATQDRGRTGELFF
TRBV5-1	TRBJ2-7	-	-	TGCGCCAGCAGCGATCTCTACGAGCAGTACTTC	CASSDLYEQYF